This TCR beta chain is drawn from a study of control samples from healthy donors and cancer patients. Libraries were prepared by immunoSEQ multiplex PCR; TCRdb keeps only in-frame clonotypes and omits some of them. The sample consists of tens of thousands of clones, 70% to 90% of them appearing once. This clone is a singleton in its sample. There are 16 residues in the CDR3. From germline, CDR1 is ENHRY and CDR2 SYGVKD. V was shortened by 3 bases and J by 6 bases, with 20 bases between the two germline ends. Sequencing was carried out using PBMCs. The V call is TRBV10-3, the J call TRBJ1-2, with D possibly matching TRBD1 (6 bases). This clonotype was obtained from a woman aged 45-60 years with head and neck cancer. CDR3 sequence (DNA): TGTGCCATCAGTGACCCGGGGGGCAGGGGATCGGATGGCTACACCTTC. It specifies CAISDPGGRGSDGYTF.